These 14 T cell receptor beta chains were sequenced from one sample in a study of shared clonotypes between healthy human individuals. The repertoire was sequenced with immunoSEQ multiplex PCR; TCRdb's copy has only in-frame clones and lacks some. The sample comprises 1,500,000 or so clones, approximately 98.5% of which are singletons, and roughly 0.36% rests with the top ten. The sequencing sample was made of naive CD4+ T cells sorted from blood. Regarding subset: CD45RA+ positively selected. These receptors were taken from a man younger than 40 in good health.

The chain recombines TRBV18 with TRBJ1-4; TRBD1 aligns across 10 bases. The germline CDR1 and CDR2 sequences are KGHSH and LQKENI. The CDR3 loop spans 15 amino acids. Trimming took 3 bases from V and 8 from J; bases not matched to a gene: 6. The CDR3 loop is CASSPIGTGEEKLFF. CDR3 in DNA: TGTGCCAGCTCACCCATCGGGACAGGGGAAGAAAAACTGTTTTTT. Drawing the rest from reference TRBV18 and TRBJ1-4, the complete variable domain is NAGVMQNPRHLVRRRGQEARLRCSPMKGHSHVYWYRQLPEEGLKFMVYLQKENIIDESGMPKERFSAEFPKEGPSILRIQQVVRGDSAAYFCASSPIGTGEEKLFFGSGTQLSVL.

The rearrangement links TRBV7-2 to TRBJ2-7; 13 nucleotides align to TRBD2. Germline CDR1 and CDR2: SGHTA and FQGNSA. Germline trimming cut 6 bases from V and 4 bases from J; bases unmatched to any gene: 9. This CDR3 contains 16 residues. The CDR3 here is CASSLTSGRANYEQYF. In nucleotides, the CDR3 is TGTGCCAGCAGTCTTACTAGCGGGAGGGCTAATTACGAGCAGTACTTC.

This sequence joins TRBV6-5 and TRBJ2-1, with 8 bases lining up with TRBD2. V was pared by 11 bases and J by 7 bases, with 16 bases of the junction left unmatched. The V gene's germline CDR1 is MNHEY and CDR2 SVGAGI. The CDR3 is 15 amino acids. CDR3 nucleotides: TGTGCCTGCCTGGGGGGCGGGAGGAACGGTAATGAGCAGTTCTTC. It encodes CACLGGGRNGNEQFF.

For this clone: This CDR3 is also generated by other DNA sequences in the sample. The rearrangement links TRBV9 to TRBJ2-1, with D possibly matching TRBD2 (5 bases). Per the germline V gene, CDR1 is SGDLS and CDR2 is YYNGEE. The CDR3 consists of 15 residues. V was cut by 0 bases and J by 4 bases, with 11 bases left in between. CDR3 region: CASSVGGSGYNEQFF. Written as DNA, the CDR3 is TGTGCCAGCAGCGTAGGTGGGAGTGGGTACAATGAGCAGTTCTTC.

The rearrangement joins TRBV7-8 to TRBJ2-7, with D unresolved. V was cut by 4 bases and J by 6 bases, with 13 bases left in between. The CDR3 consists of 13 residues. Germline assignment: CDR1 SGHVS and CDR2 FQNEAQ. The CDR3 spells CASSYPPPSEQYF. For the CDR3, the DNA is TGTGCCAGCAGCTATCCCCCCCCTAGCGAGCAGTACTTC.

The chain couples TRBV20-1 to TRBJ2-7; D is unclear. Per germline, CDR1 DFQATT and CDR2 SNEGSKA (reference sequence). The CDR3 totals 11 residues. The V end lost 6 bases, the J end lost 4 bases, and 10 bases lay between the germline ends. CDR3 region: CSAADLYEQYF. DNA for the CDR3: TGCAGTGCGGCAGACCTATACGAGCAGTACTTC.

This sequence joins TRBV5-1 and TRBJ2-1; possibly TRBD1 or TRBD2 for D (5 bases each). This CDR3 region has 16 residues. V was trimmed by 0 bases and J by 7 bases, leaving 17 bases between them. Germline loops: CDR1 SGHRS, CDR2 YFSETQ. Here the CDR3 reads CASSLAKGSWTNEQFF. The CDR3 region has the DNA TGCGCCAGCAGCTTGGCCAAGGGGAGCTGGACAAATGAGCAGTTCTTC. The whole variable domain, remainder taken from reference TRBV5-1 and TRBJ2-1, is KAGVTQTPRYLIKTRGQQVTLSCSPISGHRSVSWYQQTPGQGLQFLFEYFSETQRNKGNFPGRFSGRQFSNSRSEMNVSTLELGDSALYLCASSLAKGSWTNEQFFGPGTRLTVL.

CDR3 nucleotide sequence: TGTGCCAGCTCACCATATCCACCAGCGGGAGACAAGCAGTTCTTC. Protein product: CASSPYPPAGDKQFF. The V and J genes are TRBV18 and TRBJ2-1; TRBD2 matches at 8 bases. The CDR3 covers 15 residues. The V and J ends lost 2 bases and 11 bases, in that order; junction bases with no gene match: 11. The germline CDR1 and CDR2 sequences are KGHSH and LQKENI.

In DNA, the CDR3 is TGTGCCACCAGGCGAGACAGGGGACCCACTAATGAAAAACTGTTTTTT. As protein: CATRRDRGPTNEKLFF. This sequence joins TRBV15 and TRBJ1-4; 8 bases align to TRBD1. With 6 bases clipped from V and 2 bases from J, the junction kept 8 bases outside the gene matches. The CDR3 spans 16 residues. In germline, CDR1 is LNHNV, CDR2 YYDKDF (reference sequence).

This rearrangement joins TRBV19 to TRBJ1-2; 8 bases line up with TRBD1. The germline V gene encodes CDR1 LNHDA and CDR2 SQIVND (reference sequence). V lost 3 bases to trimming and J lost 3 bases; unmatched junction nucleotides: 6. The CDR3 has 15 residues. The CDR3 here is CASSMKGQVYYGYTF. In DNA, the CDR3 is TGTGCCAGTAGTATGAAGGGACAGGTATACTATGGCTACACCTTC. Full variable domain (outside the CDR3, taken from reference TRBV19 and TRBJ1-2): DGGITQSPKYLFRKEGQNVTLSCEQNLNHDAMYWYRQDPGQGLRLIYYSQIVNDFQKGDIAEGYSVSREKKESFPLTVTSAQKNPTAFYLCASSMKGQVYYGYTFGSGTRLTVV.

This rearrangement joins TRBV21-1 to TRBJ2-3; the table's D call TRBD2 went unverified against the DNA. TRBV21-1 counts as a pseudogene. The CDR3 runs 18 residues. The CDR3, as DNA: TGTGCCAGCCTGGGGGGAGCCCAATCCCCTCAGCCCACAGATACGCAGTATTTT. Amino acids: CASLGGAQSPQPTDTQYF.

This rearrangement joins TRBV7-2 to TRBJ2-7, with D hard to call. This CDR3 has 14 residues. Trimming shortened V by 5 bases and J by 2 bases, and 13 bases separated the two germline ends. In germline, CDR1 is SGHTA, CDR2 FQGNSA. CDR3 protein: CASSHYNGAYEQYF. Here the CDR3 DNA reads TGTGCCAGCAGCCATTACAACGGTGCCTACGAGCAGTACTTC.

V and J are TRBV30 and TRBJ2-7, with D maybe TRBD1 (5 bases). The germline gives CDR1 GTSNPN, CDR2 SVGIG (reference sequence). CDR3 size: 15 residues. Trimming left V 0 bases short and J 0 bases short, with 12 bases between. This CDR3 is CAWSVPLGHSYEQYF. CDR3 DNA: TGTGCCTGGAGTGTACCATTGGGGCACTCCTACGAGCAGTACTTC.

The V call is TRBV19, the J call TRBJ1-2, with 8 bases lining up with TRBD1. J was trimmed by 5 bases and V by 4 bases; bases with no gene match: 9. Germline CDR1 and CDR2: LNHDA and SQIVND (reference sequence). There are 15 residues in the CDR3. CDR3 DNA: TGTGCCAGTAGTAACAACCCGGGACAGGCTTATGGCTACACCTTC. It is translated as CASSNNPGQAYGYTF.